This T cell receptor (beta chain) came from a study of T-cell memory formation after mild COVID-19 (dated by TCRdb to about 2021). For the study in its entirety: TCR sequence clusters from the two donors were found to be largely donor specific. Two young, previously healthy adult volunteers made up the cohort, one male and one female. Longitudinal TCRalpha and TCRbeta repertoire sequencing tracked T-cell clones expanding and contracting after mild COVID-19 in two donors.

The CDR3 holds 14 amino acids from the cysteine to the phenylalanine. Only the CDR3 region is kept as DNA, spanning 42 bases read in frame from base 1. Relative to germline, V is 0 bases shorter and J is 3 bases shorter, with 9 bases between their ends. The CDR1 and CDR2 encoded by the germline V gene are SGDLS and YYNGEE. The sequencer listed for this sample is Illumina NovaSeq 6000. TCRalpha and TCRbeta cDNA libraries were built by 5'RACE with constant-segment primers, adding sample barcodes and unique molecular identifiers. RNA was extracted from every sample with Trizol reagent. Amplification of the libraries took two PCR steps, and the second step added a second sample barcode plus Illumina TruSeq adapters. The libraries were sequenced on an Illumina NovaSeq using 2 x 150 bp paired-end reads. In the original analysis: The reads were demultiplexed and collapsed into UMI-guided consensus sequences using migec v1.2.7. Using mixcr v2.1.11, the UMI consensuses were aligned to TRA and TRB V and J templates and assembled into clonotypes. A clonotype was counted as expanded or contracted only if both edgeR and NoisET called the change significant, with noise models trained on biological replicates. edgeR calls used a false discovery rate-adjusted p below 0.01 and a log2 fold-change threshold of 1. As an exploratory analysis of dynamics, PCA with hierarchical clustering was applied to max-normalized trajectories of the 1000 most abundant clonotypes. Each responding clone was given a CD4 or CD8 phenotype based on the CD4+ and CD8+ repertoires, which had been sequenced separately. TCRdb reanalyzed the raw reads on its own, using fastp at Q25 for trimming and MiXCR for clone calling, and kept in-frame beta chains. Every entry covers one CDR3 protein and lists the most common genes and DNA from its rows. V and J calls and clone size were set by TCRdb, not the authors. The sample yields roughly 450,000 distinct CDR3 sequences; 15% to 20% were counted once. The ten largest clones capture roughly 21% of the sample.

Broad study findings and their caveats: Clones that contracted from day 15 to 85 showed balanced CD4/CD8 phenotypes, whereas a second wave of clones that expanded from day 15 to 37 leaned towards CD4+. The study included only a couple of mild cases, and larger cohorts that include severe cases with pre-infection samples were judged to be necessary. SARS-CoV-2 specificity was not confirmed for the second-wave clones peaking on day 37. Some responding clones were detected in pre-infection memory, which suggested that pre-existing cross-reactive memory T cells had joined the SARS-CoV-2 response. Contracting CD4+ clones were found mainly in CM and EM memory subsets, while CD8+ clones were enriched in EMRA.

Ficoll-Paque density gradient centrifugation was used to isolate PBMCs. This clonotype was seen only a few times. Its target antigen remains unknown. Within one base of it there is no much larger clone, and no base qualities were kept. The sample taken for sequencing was PBMCs or a T cell subset sorted from them (not recorded which). Recombination joined TRBV9 with TRBJ1-2, with the D gene not clear enough to name. The origin of this receptor is a young man who had mild COVID-19 (a few samples of this study predate the infection). The sample titles of this study are shuffled in the database, so cell type and time point are left out; the donor was told from shared clones. In nucleotide form, the sequence is TGTGCCAGCAGCGTAGGAAGGGTGGACTATGGCTACACCTTC. The translation is CASSVGRVDYGYTF.